Included here is one TCR beta chain sequence, with context. The ends lost 4 bases at V and 1 base at J; junction bases unmatched: 3. The CDR3 extends over 14 amino acids. Germline CDR1 LGHNA, CDR2 YNFKEQ. The data were obtained in a study of shared clonotypes between healthy human individuals. Data came from immunoSEQ multiplex PCR; TCRdb stores just in-frame clones and leaves some out. The repertoire holds hundreds of thousands of clones, with more than 70% as singletons. This clonotype originated in a woman aged 25 to 39 in good health. Input material: memory CD4+ T cells sorted from blood. Documented subset: CD45RA-negative fraction. The chain has TRBV4-2 and TRBJ2-5; 7 bases match TRBD2. The CDR3 spells CASSPSGPQETQYF. The CDR3 DNA reads TGTGCCAGCAGCCCTAGCGGTCCCCAAGAGACCCAGTACTTC.